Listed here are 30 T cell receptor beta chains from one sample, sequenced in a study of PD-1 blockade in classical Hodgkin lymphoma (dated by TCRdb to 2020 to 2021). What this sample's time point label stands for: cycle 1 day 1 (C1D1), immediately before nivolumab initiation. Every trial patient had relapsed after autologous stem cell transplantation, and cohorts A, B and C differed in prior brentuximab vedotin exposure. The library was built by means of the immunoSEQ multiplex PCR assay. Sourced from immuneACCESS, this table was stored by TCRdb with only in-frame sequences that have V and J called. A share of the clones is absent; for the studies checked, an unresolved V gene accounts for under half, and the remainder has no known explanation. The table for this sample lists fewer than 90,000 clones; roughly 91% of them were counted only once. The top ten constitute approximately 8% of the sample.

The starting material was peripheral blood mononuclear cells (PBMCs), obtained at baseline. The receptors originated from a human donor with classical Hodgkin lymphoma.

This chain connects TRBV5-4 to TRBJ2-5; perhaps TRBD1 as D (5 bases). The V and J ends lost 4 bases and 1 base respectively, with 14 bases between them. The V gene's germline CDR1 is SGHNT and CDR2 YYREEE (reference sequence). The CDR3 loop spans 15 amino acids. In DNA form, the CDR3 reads TGTGCCAGCAGCCCACAAGCAAGGGGCCAAGAGACCCAGTACTTC. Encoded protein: CASSPQARGQETQYF.

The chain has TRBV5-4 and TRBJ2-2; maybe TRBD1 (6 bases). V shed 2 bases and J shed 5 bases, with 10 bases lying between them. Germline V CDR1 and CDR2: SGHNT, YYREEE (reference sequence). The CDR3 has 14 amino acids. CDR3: CASSLTGLTGELFF. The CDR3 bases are TGTGCCAGCAGCTTAACAGGGCTAACCGGGGAGCTGTTTTTT.

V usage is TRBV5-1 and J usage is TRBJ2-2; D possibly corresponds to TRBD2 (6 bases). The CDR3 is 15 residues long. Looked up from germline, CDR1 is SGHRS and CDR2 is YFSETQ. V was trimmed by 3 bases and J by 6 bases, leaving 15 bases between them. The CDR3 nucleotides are TGCGCCAGCAGCTCCCCCGGGACTGGCGCCGGGGAGCTGTTTTTT. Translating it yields CASSSPGTGAGELFF.

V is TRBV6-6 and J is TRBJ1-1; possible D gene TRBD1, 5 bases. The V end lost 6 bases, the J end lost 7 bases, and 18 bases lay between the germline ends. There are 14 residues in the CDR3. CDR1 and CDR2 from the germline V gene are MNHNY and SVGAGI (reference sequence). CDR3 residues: CASRTRTPQGEAFF. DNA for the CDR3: TGTGCCAGCAGGACGAGAACGCCCCAGGGTGAAGCTTTCTTT.

CDR3: CASSSRWTSGGSQYF. CDR3 in DNA: TGCGCCAGCAGCTCCCGATGGACTAGCGGGGGTTCCCAGTACTTC. The V gene is TRBV5-1, the J gene TRBJ2-5, with 13 bases aligning to TRBD2. There are 15 residues in the CDR3. Per the germline V gene, CDR1 is SGHRS and CDR2 is YFSETQ. V lost 3 bases, J lost 9 bases, and 8 bases stayed unmatched.

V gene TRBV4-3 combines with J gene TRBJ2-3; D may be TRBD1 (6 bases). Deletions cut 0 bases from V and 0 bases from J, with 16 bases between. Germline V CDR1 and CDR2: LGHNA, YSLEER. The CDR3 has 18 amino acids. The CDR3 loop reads CASSQDGPVRGSTDTQYF. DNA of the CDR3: TGCGCCAGCAGCCAAGACGGCCCGGTGAGGGGGAGCACAGATACGCAGTATTTT.

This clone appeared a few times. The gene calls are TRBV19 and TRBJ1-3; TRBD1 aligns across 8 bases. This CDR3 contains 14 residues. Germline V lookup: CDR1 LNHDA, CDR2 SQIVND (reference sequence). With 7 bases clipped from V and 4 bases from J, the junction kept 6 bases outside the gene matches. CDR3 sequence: CASKPRDRGNTIYF. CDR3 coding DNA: TGTGCCAGTAAACCCCGGGACAGGGGAAACACCATATATTTT. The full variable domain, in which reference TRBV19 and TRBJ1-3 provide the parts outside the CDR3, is DGGITQSPKYLFRKEGQNVTLSCEQNLNHDAMYWYRQDPGQGLRLIYYSQIVNDFQKGDIAEGYSVSREKKESFPLTVTSAQKNPTAFYLCASKPRDRGNTIYFGEGSWLTVV.

CDR3 region: CASRGQGASGANVLTF. CDR3 nucleotides: TGTGCCAGCAGGGGACAGGGGGCCTCTGGGGCCAACGTCCTGACTTTC. The J gene is TRBJ2-6, the V gene TRBV5-6; 12 positions agree with TRBD1. With V trimmed by 5 bases and J by 0 bases, 0 bases remained unmatched. The germline V gene has CDR1 SGHDT and CDR2 YYEEEE. This CDR3 contains 16 residues. Full variable domain (missing parts from reference TRBV5-6 and TRBJ2-6): DAGVTQSPTHLIKTRGQQVTLRCSPKSGHDTVSWYQQALGQGPQFIFQYYEEEERQRGNFPDRFSGHQFPNYSSELNVNALLLGDSALYLCASRGQGASGANVLTFGAGSRLTVL.

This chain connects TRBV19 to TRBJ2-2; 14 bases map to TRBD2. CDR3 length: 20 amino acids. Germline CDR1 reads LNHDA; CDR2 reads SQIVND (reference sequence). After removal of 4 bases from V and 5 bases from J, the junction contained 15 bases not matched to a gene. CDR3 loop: CASSKTGTSGSIVRTGELFF. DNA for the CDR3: TGTGCCAGTAGTAAAACCGGGACTAGCGGGAGTATTGTGAGGACCGGGGAGCTGTTTTTT.

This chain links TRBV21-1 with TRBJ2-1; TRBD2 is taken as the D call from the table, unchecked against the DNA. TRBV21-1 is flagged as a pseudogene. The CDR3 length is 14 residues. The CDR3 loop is CASRGLAGINEQFF. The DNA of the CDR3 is TGTGCCAGCAGAGGACTAGCGGGGATAAATGAGCAGTTCTTC.

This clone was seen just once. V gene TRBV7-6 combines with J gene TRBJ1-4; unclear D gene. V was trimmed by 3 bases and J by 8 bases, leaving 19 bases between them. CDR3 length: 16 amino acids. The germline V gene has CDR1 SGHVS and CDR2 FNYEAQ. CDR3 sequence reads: CASSFNPPNSREKLFF. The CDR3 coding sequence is TGTGCCAGCAGCTTTAACCCCCCGAACAGTAGGGAAAAACTGTTTTTT. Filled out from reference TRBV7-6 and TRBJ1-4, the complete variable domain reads GAGVSQSPRYKVTKRGQDVALRCDPISGHVSLYWYRQALGQGPEFLTYFNYEAQQDKSGLPNDRFSAERPEGSISTLTIQRTEQRDSAMYRCASSFNPPNSREKLFFGSGTQLSVL.

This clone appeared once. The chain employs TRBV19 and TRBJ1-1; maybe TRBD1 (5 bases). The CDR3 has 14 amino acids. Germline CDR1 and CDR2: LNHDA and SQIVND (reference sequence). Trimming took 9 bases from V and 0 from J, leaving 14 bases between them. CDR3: CASSFRVMNTEAFF. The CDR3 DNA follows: TGTGCCAGCTCATTCAGGGTAATGAACACTGAAGCTTTCTTT. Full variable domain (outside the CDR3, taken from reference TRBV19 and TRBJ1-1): DGGITQSPKYLFRKEGQNVTLSCEQNLNHDAMYWYRQDPGQGLRLIYYSQIVNDFQKGDIAEGYSVSREKKESFPLTVTSAQKNPTAFYLCASSFRVMNTEAFFGQGTRLTVV.

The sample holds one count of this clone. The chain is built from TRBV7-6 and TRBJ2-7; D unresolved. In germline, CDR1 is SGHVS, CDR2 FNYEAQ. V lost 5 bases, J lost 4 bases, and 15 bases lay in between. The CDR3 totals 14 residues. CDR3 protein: CASSPRTSGYEQYF. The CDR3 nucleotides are TGTGCCAGCAGCCCACGGACCTCCGGATACGAGCAGTACTTC.

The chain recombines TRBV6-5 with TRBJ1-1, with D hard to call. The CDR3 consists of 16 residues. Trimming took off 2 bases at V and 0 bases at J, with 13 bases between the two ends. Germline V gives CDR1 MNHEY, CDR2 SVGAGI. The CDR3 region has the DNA TGTGCCAGCAGTTACGGAGGGAATTACATGAACACTGAAGCTTTCTTT. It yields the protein CASSYGGNYMNTEAFF.

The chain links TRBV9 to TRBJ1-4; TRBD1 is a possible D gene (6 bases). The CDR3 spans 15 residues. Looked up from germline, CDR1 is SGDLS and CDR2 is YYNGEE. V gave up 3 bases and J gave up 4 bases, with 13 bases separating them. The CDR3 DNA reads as TGTGCCAGCAGCGGGGGGGACACCCGTAATGAAAAACTGTTTTTT. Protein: CASSGGDTRNEKLFF.

The CDR3 bases are TGTGCCAGCAGCTTGGCTTTGGGGGGAGGGGCGGTATACAATGAGCAGTTCTTC. This gives the protein CASSLALGGGAVYNEQFF. This chain joins TRBV5-6 and TRBJ2-1, with TRBD2 identical over 7 bases. The CDR3 is 18 residues long. The V gene's germline CDR1 is SGHDT and CDR2 YYEEEE. Trimming at V came to 0 bases and at J to 4 bases, leaving 13 bases not matched to a gene.

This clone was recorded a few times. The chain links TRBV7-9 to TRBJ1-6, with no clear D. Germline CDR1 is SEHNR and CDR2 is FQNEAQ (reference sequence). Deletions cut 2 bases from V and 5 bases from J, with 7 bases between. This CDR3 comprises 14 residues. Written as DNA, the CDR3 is TGTGCCAGCAGCTTAAGCCCAGATAATTCACCCCTCCACTTT. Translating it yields CASSLSPDNSPLHF. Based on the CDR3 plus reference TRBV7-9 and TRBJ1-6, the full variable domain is DTGVSQNPRHKITKRGQNVTFRCDPISEHNRLYWYRQTLGQGPEFLTYFQNEAQLEKSRLLSDRFSAERPKGSFSTLEIQRTEQGDSAMYLCASSLSPDNSPLHFGNGTRLTVT.

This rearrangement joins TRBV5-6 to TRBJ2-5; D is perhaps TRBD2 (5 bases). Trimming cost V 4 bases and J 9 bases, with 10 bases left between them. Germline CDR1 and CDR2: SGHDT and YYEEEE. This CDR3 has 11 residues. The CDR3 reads CASSDQRAQYF. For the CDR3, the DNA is TGTGCCAGCAGCGACCAGAGGGCCCAGTACTTC.

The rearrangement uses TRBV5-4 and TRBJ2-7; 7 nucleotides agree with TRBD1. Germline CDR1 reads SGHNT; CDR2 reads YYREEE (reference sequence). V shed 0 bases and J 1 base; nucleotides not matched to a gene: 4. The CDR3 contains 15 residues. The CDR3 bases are TGTGCCAGCAGCTTGGGGGCAGGGGGTTCCTACGAGCAGTACTTC. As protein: CASSLGAGGSYEQYF.

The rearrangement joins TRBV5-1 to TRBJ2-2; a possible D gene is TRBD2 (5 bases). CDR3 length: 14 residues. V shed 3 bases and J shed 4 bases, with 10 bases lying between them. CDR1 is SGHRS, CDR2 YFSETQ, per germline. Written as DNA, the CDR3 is TGCGCCAGCAGCTCGGGTCGGGGCACCGGGGAGCTGTTTTTT. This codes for CASSSGRGTGELFF.

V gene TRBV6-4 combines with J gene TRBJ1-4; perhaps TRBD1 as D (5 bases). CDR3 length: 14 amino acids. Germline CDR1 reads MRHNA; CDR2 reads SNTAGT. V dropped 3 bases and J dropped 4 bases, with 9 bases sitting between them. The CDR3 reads CASSEDSHNEKLFF. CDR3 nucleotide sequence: TGTGCCAGCAGTGAAGACAGCCATAATGAAAAACTGTTTTTT.

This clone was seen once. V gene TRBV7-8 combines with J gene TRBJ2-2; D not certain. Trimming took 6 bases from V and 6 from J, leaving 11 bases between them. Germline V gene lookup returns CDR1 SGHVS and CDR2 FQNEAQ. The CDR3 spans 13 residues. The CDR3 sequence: CASSYSYPGELFF. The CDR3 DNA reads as TGTGCCAGCAGTTATTCCTACCCCGGGGAGCTGTTTTTT.

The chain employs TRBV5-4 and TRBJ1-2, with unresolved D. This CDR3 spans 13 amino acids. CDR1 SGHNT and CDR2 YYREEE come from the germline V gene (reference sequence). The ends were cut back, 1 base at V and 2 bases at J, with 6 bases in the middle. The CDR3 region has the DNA TGTGCCAGCAGCTTGCTAGGGAACTATGGCTACACCTTC. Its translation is CASSLLGNYGYTF.

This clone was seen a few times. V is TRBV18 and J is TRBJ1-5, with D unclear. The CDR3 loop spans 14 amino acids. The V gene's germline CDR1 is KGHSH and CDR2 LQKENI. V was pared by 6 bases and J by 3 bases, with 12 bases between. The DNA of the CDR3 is TGTGCCAGCTCCCCGACGGGGAACAATCAGCCCCAGCATTTT. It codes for CASSPTGNNQPQHF.

The CDR3 reads CASSSLGYEQYF. CDR3 in DNA: TGTGCCAGCAGCTCCCTAGGGTACGAGCAGTACTTC. V is TRBV7-9 and J is TRBJ2-7; no firm D call. Germline loops: CDR1 SEHNR, CDR2 FQNEAQ (reference sequence). V dropped 4 bases and J dropped 4 bases, with 8 bases sitting between them. The CDR3 loop spans 12 amino acids.

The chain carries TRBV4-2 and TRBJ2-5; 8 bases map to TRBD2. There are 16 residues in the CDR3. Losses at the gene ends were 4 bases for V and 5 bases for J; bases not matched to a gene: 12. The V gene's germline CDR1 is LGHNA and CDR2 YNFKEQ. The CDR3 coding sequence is TGTGCCAGCAGCCCCCCAATTGCGGGGGGAACTGAGACCCAGTACTTC. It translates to CASSPPIAGGTETQYF.

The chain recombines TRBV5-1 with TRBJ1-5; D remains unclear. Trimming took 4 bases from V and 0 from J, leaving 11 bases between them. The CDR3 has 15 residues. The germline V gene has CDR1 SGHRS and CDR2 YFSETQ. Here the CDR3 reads CASSPDMGSNQPQHF. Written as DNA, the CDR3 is TGCGCCAGCAGCCCCGATATGGGTAGCAATCAGCCCCAGCATTTT.

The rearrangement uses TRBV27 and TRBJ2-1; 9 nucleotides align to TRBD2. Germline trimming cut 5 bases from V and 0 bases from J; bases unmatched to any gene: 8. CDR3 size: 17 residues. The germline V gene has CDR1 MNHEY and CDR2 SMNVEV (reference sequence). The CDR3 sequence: CASSPISGRHSYNEQFF. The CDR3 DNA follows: TGTGCCAGCAGTCCTATAAGCGGGAGGCACTCCTACAATGAGCAGTTCTTC.

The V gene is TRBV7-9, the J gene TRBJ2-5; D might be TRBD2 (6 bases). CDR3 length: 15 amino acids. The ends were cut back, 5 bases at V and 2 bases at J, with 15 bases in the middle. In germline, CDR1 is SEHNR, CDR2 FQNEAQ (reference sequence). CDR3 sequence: CASSENGGSQETQYF. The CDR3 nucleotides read TGTGCCAGCAGCGAAAACGGAGGGTCTCAAGAGACCCAGTACTTC.

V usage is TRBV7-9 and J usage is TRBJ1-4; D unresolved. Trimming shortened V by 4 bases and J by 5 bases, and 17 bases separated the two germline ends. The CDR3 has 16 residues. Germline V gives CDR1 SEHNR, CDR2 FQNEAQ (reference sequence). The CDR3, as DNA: TGTGCCAGCAGCTCCTCGGCCGGAAGGGAAAATGAAAAACTGTTTTTT. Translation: CASSSSAGRENEKLFF.